This T cell receptor beta chain originates from a study of T cells in localized non-small cell lung cancer (TCRdb year 2020). For the study in its entirety: Comparing tumors with uninvolved tumor-adjacent lungs, the study looked at the T cell repertoires of hundreds of patients with early-stage NSCLC. The cohort was made up of roughly 250 treatment-naive NSCLC patients whose localized lung tumors had been resected. A mean age of around 69 years was recorded for the NSCLC patients, of whom under 150 were male and about a hundred were female. Summary of the overall study and its limitations: The highest T cell clonality was observed in uninvolved tumor-adjacent lung, where clonality exceeded that of tumor, suggesting that antigenic responses were more focused in uninvolved tumor-adjacent lung. Higher T cell density in blood was associated with longer overall survival, whereas higher clonality in adjacent lung was associated with shorter survival. A median of approximately 55 of the top 100 tumor clones were detected in paired uninvolved adjacent lung, and around 30 of these tumor clones were also found among the top 100 clones of the paired uninvolved adjacent lung. Because multi-region sequencing of the tumors was not done, intratumor heterogeneity could not be ruled out. Because of the exploratory design, TCR variables were selected using unadjusted p-values without false-discovery rate correction.

TCR beta CDR3 regions were sequenced from DNA using the immunoSEQ Assay. In the paper's pipeline: T cell density was computed as TCR beta template counts normalized to usable DNA estimated by amplifying housekeeping genes. Richness was estimated with the preseqR package, extrapolating to 400,000 templates for PBMC samples and 120,000 templates for tissue samples. Clonality was calculated as one minus Pielou's evenness. Differential abundance testing on productive amino-acid clonotypes, with a minimum total count of 5 and an alpha of 0.1, was used to identify tissue-enriched TCRs. Repertoire overlap between compartments was quantified with the Jaccard Index and Morisita Overlap Index. GLIPH clustered TCR beta CDR3s with public tetramer-defined viral CDR3s; viral motifs required at least three viral sequences plus V-gene enrichment. Entries here come from immuneACCESS through TCRdb and include only in-frame sequences with V and J called. Some clones fail to appear in such tables; in the studies checked, an unresolved V gene covers under half of the shortfall, and the cause of the remainder is unknown. The DNA was the basis for D and trimming; V, J and clone size are from that table. This sample lists tens of thousands of clones; approximately 94% were detected once. Approximately 6.5% of the sample comes from the top ten.

Worth noting for this clone: Which antigen it targets is not known. No base quality values were provided; no much bigger clone lies one nucleotide off.

At diagnosis, tumor, uninvolved tumor-adjacent lung and peripheral blood were collected and then preserved as a mix of FFPE and fresh-frozen material. For TCR repertoire profiling, blood samples were analyzed in the form of peripheral blood mononuclear cells. The CDR3, from cysteine to phenylalanine, totals 15 residues. Of all the DNA, just the CDR3 is kept, 45 bases in frame from base 1. Trimming takes 8 bases from V and 4 bases from J, and the germline ends sit 17 bases apart. CDR1 and CDR2 are drawn from the germline V gene (reference sequence): LNHDA, SQIVND. The TCR comes from a female donor older than 55 with stage I lung adenocarcinoma. This chain joins TRBV19 to TRBJ1-4, with TRBD1 as a weak D call on 5 bases. The sample consisted of peripheral blood, taken before any cancer treatment. The CDR3 loop reads CASSTSRDGNEKLFF. The sequenced DNA is TGTGCCAGTTCCACCTCCCGGGACGGTAATGAAAAACTGTTTTTT.